Each of the 9 T cell receptor beta chains below was sequenced from the same sample in a study of blood T cell repertoires in COVID-19. TCRdb's copy holds only in-frame clones and misses some; the assay was immunoSEQ multiplex PCR. The sample includes roughly 80,000 clones, roughly 80% seen only once; the top ten take 10% to 15%. Specimen: peripheral blood. The receptors come from a human donor in a cohort sampled during active COVID-19.

This chain uses TRBV6-5 with TRBJ1-5; 7 bases are a match to TRBD1. CDR1 is MNHEY, CDR2 SVGAGI, per germline. This CDR3 spans 11 amino acids. The junction had 5 bases not matched to a gene; V was cut back by 6 bases and J by 12 bases. CDR3 bases: TGTGCCAGCAGGGAGGGGGCACTCCAGCATTTT. Translated: CASREGALQHF.

This clone was seen a single time. The rearrangement joins TRBV3-1 (or the pseudogene TRBV3-2) to TRBJ2-7; TRBD2 aligns across 7 bases. V lost 0 bases to trimming and J lost 4 bases; unmatched junction nucleotides: 9. The CDR3 has 16 amino acids. Germline V lookup: CDR1 LGHDT, CDR2 YNNKEL (reference sequence). This chain's CDR3 is CASSQDLPSGVYEQYF. The CDR3 coding sequence is TGTGCCAGCAGCCAAGATCTTCCCAGCGGGGTATACGAGCAGTACTTC.

J is TRBJ2-3 and V is TRBV5-1, with 13 bases identical to TRBD2. The germline CDR1 and CDR2 sequences are SGHRS and YFSETQ. The ends lost 4 bases at V and 2 bases at J; junction bases unmatched: 4. The CDR3 is made up of 16 amino acids. The CDR3 spells CASSPGTSGATDTQYF. The CDR3 DNA reads TGCGCCAGCAGCCCCGGGACTAGCGGGGCCACAGATACGCAGTATTTT.

The chain's CDR3 is CASSLGQGHYNSPLHF. The DNA of the CDR3 is TGCGCCAGCAGCTTGGGGCAGGGACACTATAATTCACCCCTCCACTTT. The chain uses TRBV5-1 and TRBJ1-6; possibly TRBD1 for D (6 bases). This CDR3 is built from 16 residues. V was clipped by 0 bases and J by 3 bases, with 10 bases between them. Germline CDR1 SGHRS, CDR2 YFSETQ.

CDR3 amino acids: CASSLTNSYNEQFF. The CDR3 coding sequence is TGTGCCAGCAGCTTAACTAACTCCTACAATGAGCAGTTCTTC. The V and J genes are TRBV11-2 and TRBJ2-1; D is undetermined. V was trimmed by 2 bases and J by 0 bases, leaving 5 bases between them. The CDR3 consists of 14 residues. CDR1 is SGHAT, CDR2 FQNNGV, per germline.

A few counts support this clone. The gene calls are TRBV5-1 and TRBJ1-6; 10 positions agree with TRBD1. This CDR3 spans 14 amino acids. Germline assignment: CDR1 SGHRS and CDR2 YFSETQ. Trimming removed 0 bases from V and 11 bases from J; junction bases left unmatched: 2. DNA of the CDR3: TGCGCCAGCAGCTTGGGGACAGGGGGTACACCCCTCCACTTT. Amino acid sequence: CASSLGTGGTPLHF.

V is TRBV4-1 and J is TRBJ2-7; weak D call: TRBD1 (8 bases). The germline V gene has CDR1 MGHRA and CDR2 YSYEKL. Deletions cut 4 bases from V and 4 bases from J, with 14 bases between. CDR3 length: 14 residues. In nucleotides, the CDR3 is TGCGCCAGCAGCCCCGAACAGGGGGGGTACGAGCAGTACTTC. Its protein product is CASSPEQGGYEQYF.

Only a few counts were recorded for this clone. The chain employs TRBV7-8 and TRBJ1-4, with a tentative D call TRBD1 (6 bases). The germline V gene encodes CDR1 SGHVS and CDR2 FQNEAQ. The CDR3 has 14 residues. The V end lost 5 bases, the J end lost 9 bases, and 16 bases lay between the germline ends. CDR3 sequence (DNA): TGTGCCAGCAGCGGGGGCCGCTGGGAGAAAAAACTGTTTTTT. It encodes CASSGGRWEKKLFF.

This clone occurred a few times. This rearrangement joins TRBV7-8 to TRBJ1-2, with a possible D match to TRBD1 (5 bases). The CDR3 is made up of 14 amino acids. The V and J ends lost 2 bases and 1 base respectively, with 8 bases between them. Per the germline V gene, CDR1 is SGHVS and CDR2 is FQNEAQ. The DNA for the CDR3 is TGTGCCAGCAGCTTACAGGGCGGTAACTATGGCTACACCTTC. Encoded protein: CASSLQGGNYGYTF.